This TCR beta chain was identified during a study of CD8 T cells in ankylosing spondylitis. Whole-study findings and limits: Within matched ankylosing spondylitis synovial fluid, disease-linked clones were reportedly significantly enriched. For ankylosing spondylitis blood, a TCR beta motif of 7 to 9 highly homologous variants appeared characteristic.

CDR3 length equals 13 residues. The V end lost 3 bases, the J end lost 2 bases, and 6 bases lay between the germline ends. Germline V lookup: CDR1 MNHNS, CDR2 SASEGT. TCRdb reanalysed the 5' RACE reads using MiXCR and keeps one entry per CDR3 protein. The table lists under 550,000 distinct CDR3 sequences, roughly 25% of them singletons, with over 0.8% in the top ten. This clonotype was found a few times. Its antigen is not identified. This TCR derives from a male donor with ankylosing spondylitis. V and J are TRBV6-1 and TRBJ2-3, with D unresolved. Sequencing was done on a sample of blood, either unsorted or a sorted T cell fraction (not recorded which). CDR3 in DNA: TGTGCCAGCAGTGAGTACAACACAGATACGCAGTATTTT. This encodes CASSEYNTDTQYF.